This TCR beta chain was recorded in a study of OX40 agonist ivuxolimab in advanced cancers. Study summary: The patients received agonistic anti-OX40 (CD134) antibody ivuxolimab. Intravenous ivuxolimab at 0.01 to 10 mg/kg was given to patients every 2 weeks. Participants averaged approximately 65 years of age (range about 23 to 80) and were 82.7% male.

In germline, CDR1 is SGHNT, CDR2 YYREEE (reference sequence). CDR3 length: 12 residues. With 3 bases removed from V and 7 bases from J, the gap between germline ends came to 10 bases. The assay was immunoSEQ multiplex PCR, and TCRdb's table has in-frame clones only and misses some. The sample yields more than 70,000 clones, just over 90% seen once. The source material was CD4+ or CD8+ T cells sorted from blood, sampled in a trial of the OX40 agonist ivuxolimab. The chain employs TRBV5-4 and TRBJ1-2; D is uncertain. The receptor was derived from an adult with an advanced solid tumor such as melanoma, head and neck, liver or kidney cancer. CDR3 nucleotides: TGTGCCAGCAGCTCGACTCTGACTGGCTACACCTTC. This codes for CASSSTLTGYTF.